A selection of T cell receptor beta chains follows, all from one sample in a study of human T cells and chemical hapten exposure. From the RACE reads, TCRdb called clonotypes with MiXCR, one entry per CDR3 protein. Among 80,000 to 100,000 distinct CDR3 sequences, 9.5% to 15% were seen once, and the ten largest hold less than 2.5%. The sample in question was whole blood, obtained in connection with sensitization to the hapten diphenylcyclopropenone (DPC). These receptors were collected from a woman between 40 and 50 years old with alopecia areata. Some clones in this sample may be carry-over from other donors' samples. The CDR3 runs from the conserved cysteine through the conserved F or W. Each record gives: clone size, D gene, V gene, J gene, CDR3 protein, CDR3 DNA. D genes are given only for firm matches. Expanded clones are given a class, and other clones once, few, many or no size at all.

size: few; D: TRBD2; V: TRBV7-2; J: TRBJ2-1; CDR3: CASGLLADYNEQFF; DNA: TGTGCCAGCGGGTTACTAGCGGACTACAATGAGCAGTTCTTC
size: many; D: TRBD1; V: TRBV7-2; J: TRBJ2-1; CDR3: CASSSYALNRGEQFF; DNA: TGTGCCAGCAGCTCCTATGCCCTCAACAGGGGCGAGCAGTTCTTC
size: NA; D: TRBD1; V: TRBV28; J: TRBJ1-1; CDR3: CASGQEKAFF; DNA: TGTGCCAGTGGACAGGAAAAAGCTTTCTTT
size: NA; D: TRBD2; V: TRBV28; J: TRBJ2-5; CDR3: CASTLGLARQETQYF; DNA: TGTGCCAGCACCCTGGGACTAGCGCGTCAAGAGACCCAGTACTTC
size: few; D: NA; V: TRBV4-1; J: TRBJ2-3; CDR3: CASSPGGYRADTQYF; DNA: TGCGCCAGCAGCCCGGGTGGGTACCGAGCAGATACGCAGTATTTT
size: NA; D: TRBD2; V: TRBV7-6; J: TRBJ2-6; CDR3: CASSLTSGGSGANVLTF; DNA: TGTGCCAGCAGCTTGACTAGCGGGGGCTCTGGGGCCAACGTCCTGACTTTC
size: few; D: TRBD2; V: TRBV6-1; J: TRBJ2-3; CDR3: CASSEVLAGGPGRNTQYF; DNA: TGTGCCAGCAGTGAAGTCTTAGCGGGAGGGCCTGGGCGGAATACGCAGTATTTT
size: many; D: NA; V: TRBV4-1; J: TRBJ2-2; CDR3: CASSQGPGPNAGELFF; DNA: TGCGCCAGCAGCCAAGGTCCCGGTCCGAATGCCGGGGAGCTGTTTTTT
size: few; D: TRBD1; V: TRBV5-1; J: TRBJ1-4; CDR3: CASSLKGGHEKLFF; DNA: TGCGCCAGCAGCTTGAAAGGGGGCCATGAAAAACTGTTTTTT
size: NA; D: NA; V: TRBV20-1; J: TRBJ2-3; CDR3: CSARDRVSTDTQYF; DNA: TGCAGTGCTAGAGACAGGGTTAGCACAGATACGCAGTATTTT
size: few; D: NA; V: TRBV14; J: TRBJ1-6; CDR3: CASSSTGNNSPLHF; DNA: TGTGCCAGCAGCTCTACAGGGAATAATTCACCCCTCCACTTT
size: NA; D: NA; V: TRBV7-9; J: TRBJ2-5; CDR3: CASSLFMETQYF; DNA: TGTGCCAGCAGCTTGTTTATGGAGACCCAGTACTTC
size: many; D: NA; V: TRBV24-1; J: TRBJ2-1; CDR3: CATIGGNYNEQFF; DNA: TGTGCCACCATCGGCGGGAATTACAATGAGCAGTTCTTC
size: few; D: NA; V: TRBV11-2; J: TRBJ2-1; CDR3: CASSLGGALDHNEQFF; DNA: TGTGCCAGCAGCTTAGGTGGTGCGCTGGACCACAATGAGCAGTTCTTC
size: many; D: NA; V: TRBV3-1; J: TRBJ1-6; CDR3: CASSQAPGGNSPLHF; DNA: TGTGCCAGCAGCCAAGCACCGGGCGGCAATTCACCCCTCCACTTT
size: few; D: NA; V: TRBV10-3; J: TRBJ1-5; CDR3: CAISETSYQPQHF; DNA: TGTGCCATCAGTGAGACAAGCTATCAGCCCCAGCATTTT
size: few; D: NA; V: TRBV27; J: TRBJ2-3; CDR3: CASSLRTGFGSGTTDTQYF; DNA: TGTGCCAGCAGTTTAAGGACAGGGTTCGGTAGCGGGACCACAGATACGCAGTATTTT
size: few; D: NA; V: TRBV12-3/TRBV12-4; J: TRBJ1-1; CDR3: CASNKGNTEAFF; DNA: TGTGCCAGCAACAAGGGGAACACTGAAGCTTTCTTT
size: few; D: NA; V: TRBV2; J: TRBJ2-3; CDR3: CASNLPRGGGSTDTQYF; DNA: TGTGCCAGCAACCTACCCAGGGGGGGCGGGAGCACAGATACGCAGTATTTT
size: few; D: NA; V: TRBV4-3; J: TRBJ2-6; CDR3: CASSQDVSSGANVLTF; DNA: TGCGCCAGCAGCCAAGATGTCAGCTCTGGGGCCAACGTCCTGACTTTC
size: few; D: NA; V: TRBV20-1; J: TRBJ2-1; CDR3: CSAAGTLKFSAANEQFF; DNA: TGCAGTGCAGCCGGGACTCTCAAGTTTTCCGCGGCAAATGAGCAGTTCTTC
size: many; D: NA; V: TRBV7-9; J: TRBJ1-4; CDR3: CASSLRGGEDEKLFF; DNA: TGTGCCAGCAGCCTCAGGGGCGGGGAGGATGAAAAACTGTTTTTT
size: NA; D: NA; V: TRBV4-3; J: TRBJ1-1; CDR3: CASSQVAGTEAFF; DNA: TGCGCCAGCAGCCAAGTGGCGGGAACTGAAGCTTTCTTT
size: few; D: NA; V: TRBV20-1; J: TRBJ2-1; CDR3: CSARELPWTSGPHNEQFF; DNA: TGCAGTGCTAGAGAGCTACCCTGGACCTCCGGGCCCCACAATGAGCAGTTCTTC
size: few; D: TRBD1; V: TRBV6-6; J: TRBJ1-4; CDR3: CASNYAGQGTEKLFF; DNA: TGTGCCAGCAATTACGCGGGACAGGGGACCGAAAAACTGTTTTTT
size: many; D: TRBD1; V: TRBV6-2/TRBV6-3; J: TRBJ1-1; CDR3: CASGQGATAIF; DNA: TGTGCCAGCGGTCAGGGGGCGACCGCGATTTTT
size: NA; D: NA; V: TRBV7-2; J: TRBJ2-7; CDR3: CASSLGTSGGEQYF; DNA: TGTGCCAGCAGCTTAGGAACTAGTGGGGGCGAGCAGTACTTC
size: NA; D: NA; V: TRBV20-1; J: TRBJ2-7; CDR3: CSAPVSAYEQYF; DNA: TGCAGTGCTCCTGTCTCTGCCTACGAGCAGTACTTC
size: many; D: TRBD1; V: TRBV6-1; J: TRBJ2-3; CDR3: CASSDFTGGDNTQYF; DNA: TGTGCCAGCAGTGATTTTACAGGGGGCGATAATACGCAGTATTTT
size: few; D: NA; V: TRBV19; J: TRBJ2-3; CDR3: CASTLQGSTDTQYF; DNA: TGTGCCAGTACCCTACAGGGTAGCACAGATACGCAGTATTTT
size: few; D: NA; V: TRBV4-3; J: TRBJ1-1; CDR3: CASSQDLADVEAFF; DNA: TGCGCCAGCAGCCAAGATTTGGCGGACGTTGAAGCTTTCTTT
size: many; D: TRBD2; V: TRBV7-6; J: TRBJ2-5; CDR3: CASSWSPSGRAAETQYF; DNA: TGTGCCAGCAGCTGGAGCCCTAGCGGGAGGGCCGCGGAGACCCAGTACTTC
size: few; D: NA; V: TRBV10-3; J: TRBJ1-1; CDR3: CAISDVGVNTEAFF; DNA: TGTGCCATCAGTGACGTGGGTGTAAACACTGAAGCTTTCTTT
size: few; D: NA; V: TRBV11-2; J: TRBJ2-4; CDR3: CASSAHRALAKNIQYF; DNA: TGTGCCAGCAGCGCACACAGGGCCCTTGCCAAAAACATTCAGTACTTC
size: NA; D: TRBD1; V: TRBV6-5; J: TRBJ1-1; CDR3: CAPYYGSGGVVMEAFF; DNA: TGTGCCCCCTACTATGGGTCAGGGGGCGTCGTGATGGAAGCTTTCTTT
size: NA; D: NA; V: TRBV29-1; J: TRBJ1-1; CDR3: CSVEGQTNTEAFF; DNA: TGCAGCGTTGAGGGCCAGACTAACACTGAAGCTTTCTTT
size: many; D: TRBD1; V: TRBV6-2/TRBV6-3; J: TRBJ2-7; CDR3: CASRSDRIGAAEQYF; DNA: TGTGCCAGCAGATCGGACAGGATCGGGGCGGCCGAGCAGTACTTC
size: many; D: NA; V: TRBV7-9; J: TRBJ1-2; CDR3: CASAGNGYTF; DNA: TGTGCCAGCGCGGGCAATGGCTACACCTTC
size: many; D: TRBD1; V: TRBV5-6; J: TRBJ1-1; CDR3: CASSRDRFGEAFF; DNA: TGTGCCAGCAGCAGGGACAGGTTCGGTGAAGCTTTCTTT
size: many; D: NA; V: TRBV20-1; J: TRBJ1-1; CDR3: CSARWNTEAFF; DNA: TGCAGTGCTAGATGGAACACTGAAGCTTTCTTT
size: few; D: NA; V: TRBV7-6; J: TRBJ2-1; CDR3: CASSLGVEPYNEQFF; DNA: TGTGCCAGCAGCTTAGGGGTTGAACCCTACAATGAGCAGTTCTTC
size: NA; D: NA; V: TRBV7-2; J: TRBJ2-1; CDR3: CASSLGLPRGEQFF; DNA: TGTGCCAGCAGCTTAGGGCTACCCAGGGGCGAGCAGTTCTTC
size: few; D: NA; V: TRBV7-8; J: TRBJ2-3; CDR3: CASSLAPRRTDTQYF; DNA: TGTGCCAGCAGCTTAGCCCCCAGGCGCACAGATACGCAGTATTTT
size: few; D: NA; V: TRBV5-4; J: TRBJ1-5; CDR3: CASSLQGPNQPQHF; DNA: TGTGCCAGCAGCTTACAGGGACCTAATCAGCCCCAGCATTTT
size: NA; D: NA; V: TRBV7-2; J: TRBJ2-5; CDR3: CASSFRVGWEIETQYF; DNA: TGTGCCAGCAGCTTCCGAGTTGGATGGGAGATAGAGACCCAGTACTTC
size: few; D: TRBD2; V: TRBV12-3/TRBV12-4; J: TRBJ2-3; CDR3: CASSWAAGGRVTQYF; DNA: TGTGCCAGCAGTTGGGCAGCGGGAGGAAGAGTTACGCAGTATTTT
size: many; D: NA; V: TRBV6-2/TRBV6-3; J: TRBJ2-4; CDR3: CASKGVTIAKNIQYF; DNA: TGTGCCAGCAAAGGGGTGACGATAGCCAAAAACATTCAGTACTTC
size: few; D: NA; V: TRBV7-8; J: TRBJ2-2; CDR3: CASSSDEYKLELFF; DNA: TGTGCCAGCAGCTCGGACGAGTACAAATTGGAGCTGTTTTTT
size: few; D: TRBD1; V: TRBV7-8; J: TRBJ1-2; CDR3: CASSPTGVSGYTF; DNA: TGTGCCAGCAGCCCAACAGGGGTTTCAGGCTACACCTTC
size: NA; D: TRBD1; V: TRBV19; J: TRBJ1-5; CDR3: CASSDDRGFYSNQPQHF; DNA: TGTGCCAGTAGCGACGACAGGGGATTTTATAGCAATCAGCCCCAGCATTTT
size: many; D: NA; V: TRBV20-1; J: TRBJ2-5; CDR3: CSARPQGQETQYF; DNA: TGCAGTGCTAGGCCACAGGGCCAAGAGACCCAGTACTTC
size: NA; D: TRBD2; V: TRBV20-1; J: TRBJ2-7; CDR3: CSATGTSGTNEQYF; DNA: TGCAGTGCGACCGGGACTAGCGGTACAAACGAGCAGTACTTC
size: many; D: NA; V: TRBV28; J: TRBJ1-5; CDR3: CASSSQQRPSNQPQHF; DNA: TGTGCCAGCAGTTCCCAACAGCGTCCTAGCAATCAGCCCCAGCATTTT
size: few; D: NA; V: TRBV6-4; J: TRBJ2-1; CDR3: CASSAATPPIMNEQFF; DNA: TGTGCCAGCAGTGCCGCGACACCCCCAATCATGAATGAGCAGTTCTTC
size: many; D: NA; V: TRBV7-9; J: TRBJ2-6; CDR3: CASSLIPSGANVLTF; DNA: TGTGCCAGCAGCTTAATACCGTCTGGGGCCAACGTCCTGACTTTC